The TCR beta chain under discussion was sequenced for a study of low-dose radiotherapy and immunotherapy resistance in tumors (dated by TCRdb to between 2021 and 2023). At the level of the whole study: In Cohort 1, 0.5 Gy per fraction was delivered every 2 weeks, and a total PTV dose of 6.5 Gy was prescribed. To make first-strand cDNA, Superscript III was used along with a set of TRAV- and TRBV-specific primers so that both the TCRalpha and TCRbeta chains were covered. Aspirin 300 mg was taken orally once daily by patients for four cycles, starting on cycle 1 day 1. No randomization into treatment groups was done for the people taking part in the trial. Cyclophosphamide 200 mg/m2 was administered intravenously every two weeks, one day before each radiation and immunotherapy administration. Cohort 2 received 1 Gy per fraction every two weeks, with a total of 13 Gy over 26 weeks. Patients were given nivolumab as a 240 mg flat dose every two weeks and ipilimumab at 1 mg/kg every six weeks, with both drugs delivered intravenously. Eight patients were included in the translational analysis: three from the first dose cohort and the first five from the second dose cohort.

The sample's time point label, in plain terms: after trial treatment. Per the publication, the treatment or condition label means: LDRT plus nivolumab, ipilimumab, low-dose cyclophosphamide and aspirin (RACIN trial). Donors were enrolled in RACIN, a single-arm phase I dose-escalation trial combining nivolumab, ipilimumab, aspirin, low-dose cyclophosphamide and low-dose radiotherapy. To be eligible, a patient needed to have an advanced solid tumor that was TIL-negative. From a lookup of the germline V gene, CDR1 and CDR2 are SGHVS and FNYEAQ. V is cut back by 3 bases and J by 3 bases, with 4 bases in the junction unmatched. Including cysteine and phenylalanine, the CDR3 has 14 amino acids. Only CDR3 DNA is held: 42 bases, read in frame from base 1. These reads were obtained on an Illumina HiSeq 2500. TCRs were amplified for about 20 PCR cycles with Phusion, using a constant-region primer paired with the adapter attached to the V primers. Amplification of the isolated mRNA was done with the MessageAmp II aRNA Amplification Kit, which involved a roughly 15-hour in vitro transcription at 37 degrees C. The Dynabeads mRNA DIRECT Purification Kit was used to isolate mRNA for TCR sequencing. A second approximately 25-cycle Phusion PCR added indexed Illumina adapters, and products were purified with AMPure XP beads. Under the source paper's analysis protocol: Custom Perl scripts were used to pool TCR sequences that encoded the same protein, to remove out-of-frame sequences, and to calculate the abundance of each clonotype. Any TCR sequence supported by only a single read was excluded from analysis. Repertoire metrics included Shannon entropy, Gini index, clonality, richness, and frequency of TCRs shared between repertoires. The raw public data were reprocessed by TCRdb itself: fastp quality trimming at Q25, MiXCR clonotype calling, in-frame beta chains only. All rows with the same CDR3 protein become a single entry with the most common DNA and genes. The authors' filters were not applied to this entry. Counted in this sample were 40,000 to 65,000 distinct CDR3 sequences; 33% of them appeared once. 7% to 10% of the sample is taken by the ten largest.

This clonotype was recorded many times. Its binding antigen is unknown. No base quality information exists; no much larger clone differs at one position. The V gene is TRBV7-6 and the J gene is TRBJ1-1; 7 bases in the junction line up with TRBD1. This specimen was PBMCs, taken after low-dose radiotherapy plus immunotherapy. This clonotype originated in a male donor with rectosigmoid adenocarcinoma. The DNA sequence is TGTGCCAGCAGCTTTGGAGGGGGCGACACTGAAGCTTTCTTT. Its translation is CASSFGGGDTEAFF. Joined to the reference TRBV7-6 and TRBJ1-1 proteins, this CDR3 gives the full variable domain: GAGVSQSPRYKVTKRGQDVALRCDPISGHVSLYWYRQALGQGPEFLTYFNYEAQQDKSGLPNDRFSAERPEGSISTLTIQRTEQRDSAMYRCASSFGGGDTEAFFGQGTRLTVV.